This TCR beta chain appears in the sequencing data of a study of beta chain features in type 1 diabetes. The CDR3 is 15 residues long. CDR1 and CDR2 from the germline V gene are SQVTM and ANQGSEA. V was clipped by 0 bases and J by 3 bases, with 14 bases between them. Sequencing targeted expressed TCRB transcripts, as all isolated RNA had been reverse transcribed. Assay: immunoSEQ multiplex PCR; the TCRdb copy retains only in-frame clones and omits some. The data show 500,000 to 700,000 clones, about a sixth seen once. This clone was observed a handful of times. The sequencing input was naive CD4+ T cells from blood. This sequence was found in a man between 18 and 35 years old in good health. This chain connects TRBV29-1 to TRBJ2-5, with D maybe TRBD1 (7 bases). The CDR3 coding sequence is TGCAGCGTTGAAGATCGGGGCAGGGGGGAAGAGACCCAGTACTTC. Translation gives CSVEDRGRGEETQYF.